This T cell receptor (beta chain) originates from a study of CD8 T cells in ankylosing spondylitis. General study points: A TCR beta motif of fewer than 10 highly homologous variants seemed to mark ankylosing spondylitis blood. Reportedly, matched ankylosing spondylitis synovial fluid was significantly enriched for disease-linked clones.

Libraries of TCR beta came from quantitative 5'-RACE with molecular barcodes. TCRdb itself ran the 5' RACE reads through MiXCR, one entry per CDR3 protein. The table records roughly 150,000 distinct CDR3 sequences, 6% to 8% of them present only once. The CDR3 has 14 residues. Trimming removed 7 bases from V and 3 bases from J; junction bases left unmatched: 9. Germline V gene lookup returns CDR1 SQVTM and CDR2 ANQGSEA. There are many counts of this clonotype. No antigen is known for it. The specimen sequenced was blood, either unsorted or a sorted T cell fraction (not recorded which). The rearrangement uses TRBV29-1 and TRBJ2-1, with TRBD2 identical over 7 bases. This TCR derives from a female donor with ankylosing spondylitis or in good health (not recorded which). This CDR3 reads CSALGGDRYNEQFF. Here the CDR3 DNA reads TGCAGCGCCCTGGGGGGGGACCGCTACAATGAGCAGTTCTTC.